The 8 T cell receptor beta chains below come from one sample, sequenced in a study of neurological immune-mediated disorders. TCRdb reanalysed the 5' RACE reads using MiXCR and keeps one entry per CDR3 protein. The sample contains 50,000 to 65,000 distinct CDR3 sequences, 3.6% of which appear only once. Sample: PBMCs. The receptors originated from a man aged 25-45 years with multiple sclerosis.

This clonotype was counted ten times or more. The J gene is TRBJ2-1, the V gene TRBV7-2; the D is unclear. V lost 3 bases and J 11 bases, leaving 14 bases between the germline ends. Germline-derived CDR1 and CDR2 are SGHTA and FQGNSA. The CDR3 is 13 residues long. CDR3 coding DNA: TGTGCCAGCAGCTTGGTTGACCAGCTACAGCAGTTCTTC. Translated, it gives CASSLVDQLQQFF.

The table lists this clonotype with many counts. This chain links TRBV5-6 with TRBJ1-1, with 7 positions matching TRBD1. The V gene's germline CDR1 is SGHDT and CDR2 YYEEEE. V dropped 5 bases and J dropped 9; count of bases not matched to a gene: 10. CDR3 length: 13 amino acids. This CDR3 is CASRQGSYYKAFF. In nucleotides, the CDR3 is TGTGCCAGCAGACAGGGGTCCTATTATAAAGCTTTCTTT.

The sample holds many counts of this clonotype. The chain recombines TRBV5-6 with TRBJ2-7, with 9 nucleotides matching TRBD1. This CDR3 comprises 15 residues. Germline V CDR1 and CDR2: SGHDT, YYEEEE. V lost 3 bases to trimming and J lost 4 bases; unmatched junction nucleotides: 8. The DNA for the CDR3 is TGTGCCAGCAGCTGGAGGGGACAGGGTCTGTACGAGCAGTACTTC. Translating it yields CASSWRGQGLYEQYF.

This clonotype was counted many times. The gene calls are TRBV7-2 and TRBJ1-2; 9 bases match TRBD1. The CDR3 covers 15 residues. CDR1 and CDR2 (germline): SGHTA, FQGNSA. With V trimmed by 5 bases and J by 1 base, 5 bases remained unmatched. CDR3 DNA sequence: TGTGCCAGCAGCCTCGGGACAGGGATTAACTATGGCTACACCTTC. Protein sequence: CASSLGTGINYGYTF. Based on the CDR3 plus reference TRBV7-2 and TRBJ1-2, the full variable domain is GAGVSQSPSNKVTEKGKDVELRCDPISGHTALYWYRQSLGQGLEFLIYFQGNSAPDKSGLPSDRFSAERTGGSVSTLTIQRTQQEDSAVYLCASSLGTGINYGYTFGSGTRLTVV.

This clonotype occurred a few times. An end of the junction differs from the germline gene, which may be a read error. V gene TRBV4-1 combines with J gene TRBJ1-5, with a weak D call TRBD1 (5 bases). Germline CDR1 MGHRA, CDR2 YSYEKL. CDR3 length equals 17 residues. CDR3: CASSLHYIWGRNQPQNF. CDR3 sequence (DNA): TGCGCCAGCAGCTTACACTACATATGGGGACGCAATCAGCCCCAGAATTTT.

This clonotype appeared many times. V is TRBV7-2 and J is TRBJ2-5; the D is unclear. The ends were cut back, 5 bases at V and 1 base at J, with 17 bases in the middle. This CDR3 spans 16 amino acids. The germline gives CDR1 SGHTA, CDR2 FQGNSA. Here the CDR3 DNA reads TGTGCCAGCAGCCCCCTTCCGCACCGGACCCAAGAGACCCAGTACTTC. Translation gives CASSPLPHRTQETQYF.

This clonotype was observed at least ten times. The rearrangement links TRBV6-1 to TRBJ2-7; 7 nucleotides line up with TRBD1. CDR1 is MNHNS and CDR2 is SASEGT in the germline V gene. This CDR3 has 14 amino acids. V dropped 6 bases and J dropped 6; count of bases not matched to a gene: 11. DNA for the CDR3: TGTGCCAGCAGCGGCCCCGGACAGGTTGGCGAGCAGTACTTC. This gives the protein CASSGPGQVGEQYF.

This clonotype was picked up a small number of times. A much larger clone differs from this one at a single base, so this may be a read error. The chain employs TRBV7-6 and TRBJ1-2; TRBD1 matches at 11 bases. The CDR3 extends over 16 amino acids. In germline, CDR1 is SGHVS, CDR2 FNYEAQ. After removal of 3 bases from V and 0 bases from J, the junction contained 3 bases not matched to a gene. The CDR3 spells CASSLGQGGTNYGYTF. CDR3 sequence (DNA): TGTGCCAGCAGCTTGGGACAGGGGGGTACTAACTATGGCTACACCTTC.